Following are 2 T cell receptor beta chains from one sample sequenced in a study of early T cells in non-severe SARS-CoV-2 infection (dated by TCRdb to the early 2020s). Libraries were prepared through 5' RACE. The instrument given in TCRdb is NextSeq 500. TCRdb reprocessing: public reads trimmed at Q25 with fastp, clones called with MiXCR, in-frame beta chains kept. Identical CDR3 proteins give one entry, which carries the most common genes and DNA. This sample gives approximately 100,000 distinct CDR3 sequences in total; approximately 16% of them show up just once. The ten biggest clones cover 1.3% of the sample. Sequencing was performed on whole blood. The receptors stem from an adult who was a healthcare worker with PCR-confirmed SARS-CoV-2 infection or an uninfected control (not recorded which).

The gene calls are TRBV7-9 and TRBJ2-3; 10 positions agree with TRBD2. V trimming: 6 bases; J trimming: 0 bases; junction bases outside the gene matches: 6. This CDR3 is built from 16 residues. Germline values: CDR1 SEHNR, CDR2 FQNEAQ (reference sequence). Here the CDR3 reads CASRSSGGKSTDTQYF. As DNA, the CDR3 is TGTGCCAGCAGGAGTAGCGGGGGGAAGAGCACAGATACGCAGTATTTT. Full variable domain (missing parts from reference TRBV7-9 and TRBJ2-3): DTGVSQNPRHKITKRGQNVTFRCDPISEHNRLYWYRQTLGQGPEFLTYFQNEAQLEKSRLLSDRFSAERPKGSFSTLEIQRTEQGDSAMYLCASRSSGGKSTDTQYFGPGTRLTVL.

This clonotype was found a few times. This chain joins TRBV20-1 and TRBJ1-1, with D maybe TRBD1 (6 bases). V gave up 0 bases and J gave up 0 bases, with 17 bases separating them. CDR3 size: 17 residues. Germline lookup yields CDR1 DFQATT and CDR2 SNEGSKA (reference sequence). The CDR3 DNA sequence: TGCAGTGCTAGAGACCCCTTGACAGGAACTTTGAACACTGAAGCTTTCTTT. The encoded protein is CSARDPLTGTLNTEAFF.